The 13 T cell receptor beta chains given below trace back to one sample, sequenced in a study of blood T cell repertoires in COVID-19. The repertoire was sequenced with immunoSEQ multiplex PCR; TCRdb's copy has only in-frame clones and lacks some. The repertoire holds some 120,000 clones, with roughly 80% as singletons. The sample comprised PBMCs or T cells enriched from blood (not recorded which). The receptors originated from a man in his thirties or forties who had recovered from COVID-19.

The rearrangement uses TRBV1 and TRBJ2-1; the table's TRBD2 call for D was not verified on the DNA. TRBV1 is flagged as a pseudogene. This CDR3 has 18 amino acids. CDR3 amino acids: CTSSQETTSGSSYNEQFF. CDR3 bases: TGCACCAGCAGCCAAGAAACCACTAGCGGCAGCTCCTACAATGAGCAGTTCTTC.

This rearrangement joins TRBV11-2 to TRBJ2-7; D is unresolved. The V gene's germline CDR1 is SGHAT and CDR2 FQNNGV. Deletions cut 7 bases from V and 7 bases from J, with 17 bases between. The CDR3 spans 13 residues. CDR3 loop: CASTPERSGEQYF. The CDR3 DNA sequence: TGTGCCAGCACCCCAGAAAGGTCAGGAGAGCAGTACTTC.

The chain combines TRBV3-1 (or the pseudogene TRBV3-2) with TRBJ1-4; 9 bases align to TRBD1. After removal of 0 bases from V and 6 bases from J, the junction contained 2 bases not matched to a gene. Germline V lookup: CDR1 LGHDT, CDR2 YNNKEL (reference sequence). There are 15 residues in the CDR3. The chain's CDR3 is CASSQDRTGDEKLFF. As DNA, the CDR3 is TGTGCCAGCAGCCAAGATCGGACAGGGGATGAAAAACTGTTTTTT.

The CDR3 DNA reads TGTGCCATCAGTGATACCGGGGGCTATGGCTACACCTTC. Translating it yields CAISDTGGYGYTF. The rearrangement links TRBV10-3 to TRBJ1-2; the D gene is possibly TRBD1 (5 bases). Germline-derived CDR1 and CDR2 are ENHRY and SYGVKD. The CDR3 is 13 amino acids. The V and J ends lost 3 bases and 4 bases respectively, with 9 bases between them.

The gene calls are TRBV11-2 and TRBJ2-1; 8 positions match TRBD2. Germline V gives CDR1 SGHAT, CDR2 FQNNGV. The trim removed 5 bases at V and 9 bases at J, leaving 6 bases unmatched. The CDR3 loop spans 13 amino acids. CDR3 bases: TGTGCCAGCAGCACCGTGAGCGGGGGTGAGCAGTTCTTC. It codes for CASSTVSGGEQFF. The complete variable domain, with remaining parts taken from reference TRBV11-2 and TRBJ2-1, reads EAGVAQSPRYKIIEKRQSVAFWCNPISGHATLYWYQQILGQGPKLLIQFQNNGVVDDSQLPKDRFSAERLKGVDSTLKIQPAKLEDSAVYLCASSTVSGGEQFFGPGTRLTVL.

Only one count was recorded for this clone. The genes are TRBV13 and TRBJ2-7; 10 bases line up with TRBD1. V gave up 5 bases and J gave up 2 bases; unmatched junction bases: 9. This CDR3 spans 16 amino acids. Germline V gene data show CDR1 as PRHDT and CDR2 as FYEKMQ (reference sequence). The CDR3 sequence: CASSPRRTGGTYEQYF. The CDR3 DNA reads TGTGCCAGCAGCCCCCGGCGGACAGGGGGTACCTACGAGCAGTACTTC. The whole variable domain, remainder taken from reference TRBV13 and TRBJ2-7, is AAGVIQSPRHLIKEKRETATLKCYPIPRHDTVYWYQQGPGQDPQFLISFYEKMQSDKGSIPDRFSAQQFSDYHSELNMSSLELGDSALYFCASSPRRTGGTYEQYFGPGTRLTVT.

This chain connects TRBV6-1 to TRBJ1-3, with a tentative D call TRBD1 (5 bases). This CDR3 comprises 13 residues. Looked up from germline, CDR1 is MNHNS and CDR2 is SASEGT. V was shortened by 3 bases and J by 4 bases, with 7 bases between the two germline ends. This chain's CDR3 is CASSDGAGNTIYF. CDR3 DNA: TGTGCCAGCAGTGATGGGGCGGGAAACACCATATATTTT.

The J gene is TRBJ2-7, the V gene TRBV11-2; 9 bases are a match to TRBD2. With V trimmed by 3 bases and J by 3 bases, 3 bases remained unmatched. Germline CDR1 SGHAT, CDR2 FQNNGV. The CDR3 consists of 14 residues. The CDR3, as DNA: TGTGCCAGCAGCTTGAGCGGGGGGAACTACGAGCAGTACTTC. Its protein product is CASSLSGGNYEQYF.

This rearrangement joins TRBV6-5 to TRBJ1-2; D ambiguous. This CDR3 comprises 14 residues. Deletions cut 0 bases from V and 0 bases from J, with 5 bases between. Germline assignment: CDR1 MNHEY and CDR2 SVGAGI. CDR3 in DNA: TGTGCCAGCAGTTACTCGAGAGCTAACTATGGCTACACCTTC. It codes for CASSYSRANYGYTF.

The rearrangement links TRBV3-1 (or the pseudogene TRBV3-2) to TRBJ2-1, with D hard to call. Germline V gene data show CDR1 as LGHDT and CDR2 as YNNKEL (reference sequence). The CDR3 consists of 17 residues. Trimming pared 3 bases from V and 0 bases from J, leaving 15 bases between. The CDR3 nucleotides are TGTGCCAGCAGCCACCGTCTACCGGAGAGCTCCTACAATGAGCAGTTCTTC. Its translation: CASSHRLPESSYNEQFF.

This chain connects TRBV7-8 to TRBJ2-2; 12 nucleotides align to TRBD2. The length of the CDR3 is 15 residues. V was pared by 5 bases and J by 7 bases, with 5 bases of the junction left unmatched. The germline V gene encodes CDR1 SGHVS and CDR2 FQNEAQ. The CDR3 bases are TGTGCCAGCAGCCCGTGGACTAGCGGGAACGGGGAGCTGTTTTTT. As protein: CASSPWTSGNGELFF.

The J gene is TRBJ2-7, the V gene TRBV5-6; D ambiguous. V shed 0 bases and J shed 4 bases, with 5 bases lying between them. The CDR3 sequence is 12 residues long. Germline-derived CDR1 and CDR2 are SGHDT and YYEEEE. The CDR3 DNA reads TGTGCCAGCAGCTTGGGCGGATACGAGCAGTACGTC. Its translation is CASSLGGYEQYV.

V and J are TRBV24-1 and TRBJ2-3; weak D call: TRBD2 (5 bases). V was trimmed by 6 bases and J by 5 bases, leaving 17 bases between them. Germline-derived CDR1 and CDR2 are KGHDR and SFDVKD. The CDR3 is 15 residues long. The CDR3: CATSPGGLKGDTQYF. CDR3 nucleotide sequence: TGTGCCACCAGTCCTGGCGGACTTAAGGGAGATACGCAGTATTTT.